This T cell receptor (beta chain) originates from a study of T-cell memory formation after mild COVID-19. TCRdb processed the 5' RACE reads anew with MiXCR; each CDR3 protein has one entry. The sample carries 350,000 to 500,000 distinct CDR3 sequences, 15% to 25% recorded once. Regarding the study as a whole: While clones contracting from day 15 to 85 were balanced between CD4 and CD8, later expanders leaned CD4+.

Trimming took 0 bases from V and 4 from J, leaving 10 bases between them. This CDR3 region has 15 residues. Germline V gene data show CDR1 as LGHDT and CDR2 as YNNKEL (reference sequence). To note about this clonotype: Antigen: not known.

The sequenced material came from PBMCs or a T cell subset sorted from them (not recorded which). This TCR derives from an adult woman who had mild COVID-19 (a few samples of this study predate the infection). Cell type and time point are not known. The chain has TRBV3-1 and TRBJ2-1; D is unresolved. This CDR3 reads CASSQDGGRYNEQFF. The CDR3 DNA follows: TGTGCCAGCAGCCAAGATGGCGGAAGATACAATGAGCAGTTCTTC.